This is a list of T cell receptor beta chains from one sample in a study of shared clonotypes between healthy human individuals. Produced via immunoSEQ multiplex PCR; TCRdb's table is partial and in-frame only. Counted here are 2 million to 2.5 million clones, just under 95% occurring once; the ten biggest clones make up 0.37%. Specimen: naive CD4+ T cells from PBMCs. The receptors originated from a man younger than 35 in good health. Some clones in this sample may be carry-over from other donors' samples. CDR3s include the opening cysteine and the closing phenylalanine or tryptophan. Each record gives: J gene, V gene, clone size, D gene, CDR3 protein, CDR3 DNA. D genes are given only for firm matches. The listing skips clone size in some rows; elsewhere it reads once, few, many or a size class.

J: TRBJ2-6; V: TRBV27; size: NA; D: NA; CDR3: CASSFYGANVLTF; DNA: TGTGCCAGCAGTTTTTACGGGGCCAACGTCCTGACTTTC
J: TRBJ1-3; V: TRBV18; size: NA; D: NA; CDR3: CASSPGQPSSGNTIYF; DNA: TGTGCCAGCTCACCCGGACAGCCAAGCTCTGGAAACACCATATATTTT
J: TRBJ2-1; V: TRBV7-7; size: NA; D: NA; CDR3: CASSLSPNNEQFF; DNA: TGTGCCAGCAGCTTAAGCCCGAACAATGAGCAGTTCTTC
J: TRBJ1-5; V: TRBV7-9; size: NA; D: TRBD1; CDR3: CASSPTGGGQPQHF; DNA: TGTGCCAGCAGCCCCACAGGGGGTGGTCAGCCCCAGCATTTT
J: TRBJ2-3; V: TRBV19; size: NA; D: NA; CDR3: CASSRVATDTQYF; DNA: TGTGCCAGTAGTAGGGTAGCCACAGATACGCAGTATTTT
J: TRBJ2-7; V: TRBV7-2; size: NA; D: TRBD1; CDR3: CASSSGGQTASYEQYF; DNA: TGTGCCAGCAGCTCAGGGGGACAGACCGCCTCCTACGAGCAGTACTTC
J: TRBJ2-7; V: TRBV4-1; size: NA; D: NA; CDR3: CASSQRDASSYEQYF; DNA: TGCGCCAGCAGCCAACGGGACGCAAGCTCCTACGAGCAGTACTTC
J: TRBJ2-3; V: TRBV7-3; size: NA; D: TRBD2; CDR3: CASSLTVNSGNTDTQYF; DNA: TGTGCCAGCAGCTTAACGGTGAATAGCGGGAACACAGATACGCAGTATTTT
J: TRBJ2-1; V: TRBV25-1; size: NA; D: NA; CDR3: CASSSMGLTGYEQFF; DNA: TGTGCCAGCAGTAGTATGGGTTTAACGGGCTATGAGCAGTTCTTC
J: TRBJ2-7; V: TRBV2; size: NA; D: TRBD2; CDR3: CASGTRAGKVYEQYF; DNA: TGTGCCAGCGGGACCCGAGCGGGGAAGGTCTACGAGCAGTACTTC
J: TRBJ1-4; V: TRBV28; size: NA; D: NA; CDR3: CASSSPGSGLNEKLFF; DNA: TGTGCCAGCAGTTCCCCGGGGTCAGGACTTAATGAAAAACTGTTTTTT
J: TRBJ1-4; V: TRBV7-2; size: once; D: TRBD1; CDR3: CASSLAPRDRAEKLFF; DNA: TGTGCCAGCAGCTTAGCGCCTAGGGACAGGGCTGAAAAACTGTTTTTT
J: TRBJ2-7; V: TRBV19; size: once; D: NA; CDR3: CASTGKPPYNEQYF; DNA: TGTGCCAGTACGGGGAAACCTCCTTATAACGAGCAGTACTTC
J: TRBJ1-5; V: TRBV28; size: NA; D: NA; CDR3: CASRGGTEGNQPQHF; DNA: TGTGCCAGCAGAGGCGGGACGGAGGGCAATCAGCCCCAGCATTTT
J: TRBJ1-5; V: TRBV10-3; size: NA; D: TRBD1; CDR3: CAIRSGGSSNQPQHF; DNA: TGTGCCATCAGGTCAGGGGGTAGTAGCAATCAGCCCCAGCATTTT
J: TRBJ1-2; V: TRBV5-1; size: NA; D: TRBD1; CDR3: CASSSTGGSGGYTF; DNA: TGCGCCAGCAGCTCGACAGGGGGCTCGGGAGGCTACACCTTC
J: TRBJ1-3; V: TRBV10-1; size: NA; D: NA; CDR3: CASSESKAGGNTIYF; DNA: TGCGCCAGCAGTGAGTCGAAGGCCGGAGGAAACACCATATATTTT
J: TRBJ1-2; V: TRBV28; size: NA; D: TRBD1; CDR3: CASRSIPGQGAEGYTF; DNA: TGTGCCAGCAGGAGTATCCCGGGACAGGGGGCGGAAGGCTACACCTTC
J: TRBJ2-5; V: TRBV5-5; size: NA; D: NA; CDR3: CASSLAPQVGETQYF; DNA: TGTGCCAGCAGCTTGGCACCCCAGGTTGGCGAGACCCAGTACTTC
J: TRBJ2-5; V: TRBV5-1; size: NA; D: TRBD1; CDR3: CASSSGDRGHGETQYF; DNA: TGCGCCAGCAGCAGCGGGGACAGGGGGCATGGAGAGACCCAGTACTTC
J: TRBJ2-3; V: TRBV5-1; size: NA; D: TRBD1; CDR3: CASSLGDREPDTQYF; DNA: TGCGCCAGCAGCTTGGGGGACAGAGAGCCAGATACGCAGTATTTT
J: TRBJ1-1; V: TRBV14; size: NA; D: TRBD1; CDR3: CASSQRFGQGGTSMNTEAFF; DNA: TGTGCCAGCAGCCAGCGGTTTGGACAGGGAGGAACGAGCATGAACACTGAAGCTTTCTTT
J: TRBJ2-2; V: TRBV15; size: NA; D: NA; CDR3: CATSRQGTNTGELFF; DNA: TGTGCCACCAGCAGACAGGGTACGAACACCGGGGAGCTGTTTTTT
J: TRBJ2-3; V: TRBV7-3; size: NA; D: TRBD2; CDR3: CASSSTSSGRGADTQYF; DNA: TGTGCCAGCAGCTCTACTTCTAGCGGGAGGGGAGCAGATACGCAGTATTTT
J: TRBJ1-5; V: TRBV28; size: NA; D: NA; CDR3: CAIQGYSNQPQHF; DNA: TGTGCCATCCAGGGTTATAGCAATCAGCCCCAGCATTTT
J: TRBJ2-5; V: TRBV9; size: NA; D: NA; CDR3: CASSAREGLQETQYF; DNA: TGTGCCAGCAGCGCCCGGGAAGGACTCCAAGAGACCCAGTACTTC
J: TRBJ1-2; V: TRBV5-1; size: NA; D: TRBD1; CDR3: CASSLRQGNYGYTF; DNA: TGCGCCAGCAGCTTGAGACAGGGCAACTATGGCTACACCTTC
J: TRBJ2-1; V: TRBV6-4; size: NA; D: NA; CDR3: CASGGGGNGDNEQFF; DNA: TGTGCCAGCGGGGGAGGGGGGAATGGAGACAATGAGCAGTTCTTC
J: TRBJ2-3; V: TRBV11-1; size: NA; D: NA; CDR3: CASSLGRQRTQYF; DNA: TGTGCCAGCAGCTTAGGACGGCAGCGTACGCAGTATTTT
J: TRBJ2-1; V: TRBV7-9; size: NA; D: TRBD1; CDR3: CASSFPRAGGYNEQFF; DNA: TGTGCCAGCAGCTTCCCCCGGGCAGGGGGCTACAATGAGCAGTTCTTC
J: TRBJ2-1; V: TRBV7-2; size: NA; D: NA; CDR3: CASSFQGYGEQFF; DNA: TGTGCCAGCAGCTTTCAAGGGTATGGTGAGCAGTTCTTC
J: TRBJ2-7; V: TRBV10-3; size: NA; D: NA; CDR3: CAISESAEQYF; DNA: TGTGCCATCAGTGAGTCTGCCGAGCAGTACTTC
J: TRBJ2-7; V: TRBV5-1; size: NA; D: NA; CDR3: CASSFGQIESYEQYF; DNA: TGCGCCAGCAGCTTTGGACAGATTGAATCCTACGAGCAGTACTTC
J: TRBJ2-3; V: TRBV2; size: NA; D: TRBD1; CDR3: CASRPGQGYDTQYF; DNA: TGTGCCAGCAGGCCGGGACAGGGTTATGATACGCAGTATTTT
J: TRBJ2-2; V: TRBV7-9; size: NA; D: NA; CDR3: CASRPLGGTGELFF; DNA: TGTGCCAGCAGACCACTTGGGGGCACCGGGGAGCTGTTTTTT
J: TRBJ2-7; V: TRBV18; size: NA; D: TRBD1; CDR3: CASSNRGQAYEQYF; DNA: TGTGCCAGCTCAAACAGGGGACAAGCCTACGAGCAGTACTTC
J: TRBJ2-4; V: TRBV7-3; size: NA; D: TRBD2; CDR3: CASGRGGADDIQYF; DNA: TGTGCCAGCGGTCGGGGGGGCGCCGATGACATTCAGTACTTC
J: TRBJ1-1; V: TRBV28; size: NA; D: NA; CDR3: CASSSPTLNTEAFF; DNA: TGTGCCAGCAGCTCCCCGACATTGAACACTGAAGCTTTCTTT
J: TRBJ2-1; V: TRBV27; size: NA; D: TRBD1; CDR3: CASSLLGQGNYNEQFF; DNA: TGTGCCAGCAGTTTATTGGGACAGGGAAACTACAATGAGCAGTTCTTC
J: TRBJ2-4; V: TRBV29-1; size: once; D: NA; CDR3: CSGRGGGNIQYF; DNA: TGCAGCGGCAGGGGAGGAGGAAACATTCAGTACTTC
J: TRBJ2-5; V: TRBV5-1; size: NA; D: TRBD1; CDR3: CASSLSDRLQETQYF; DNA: TGCGCCAGCAGCTTATCGGACAGGCTCCAAGAGACCCAGTACTTC
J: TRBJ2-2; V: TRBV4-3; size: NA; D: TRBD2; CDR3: CASSQLAGVPTGELFF; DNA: TGCGCCAGCAGCCAGCTAGCGGGAGTTCCCACCGGGGAGCTGTTTTTT
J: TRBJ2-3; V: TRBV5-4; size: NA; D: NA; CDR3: CASSGLDTDTQYF; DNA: TGTGCCAGCAGCGGCCTTGACACAGATACGCAGTATTTT
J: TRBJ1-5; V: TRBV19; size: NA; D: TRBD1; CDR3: CASSLFRQGSSDQPQHF; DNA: TGTGCCAGTAGCCTTTTTCGACAGGGGAGTTCGGATCAGCCCCAGCATTTT
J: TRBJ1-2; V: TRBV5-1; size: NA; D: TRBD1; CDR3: CASSFRGSGTVYGYTF; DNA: TGCGCCAGCAGCTTCCGGGGATCGGGGACAGTCTATGGCTACACCTTC
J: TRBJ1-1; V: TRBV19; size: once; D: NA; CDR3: CASSIPSTGNTEAFF; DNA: TGTGCCAGTAGTATCCCCTCGACGGGGAACACTGAAGCTTTCTTT
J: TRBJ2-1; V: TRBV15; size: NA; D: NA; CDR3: CATSRVGQFNEQFF; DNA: TGTGCCACCAGCAGAGTTGGACAGTTCAATGAGCAGTTCTTC
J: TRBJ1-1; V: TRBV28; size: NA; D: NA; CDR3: CASSLPTTEAFF; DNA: TGTGCCAGCAGTCTACCGACCACTGAAGCTTTCTTT
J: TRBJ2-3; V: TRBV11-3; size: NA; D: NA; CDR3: CASSLGIAGTDTQYF; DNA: TGTGCCAGCAGCTTAGGGATAGCGGGCACAGATACGCAGTATTTT
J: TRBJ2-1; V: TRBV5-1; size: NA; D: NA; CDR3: CASSLVPVPENEQFF; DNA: TGCGCCAGCAGCTTGGTTCCAGTTCCGGAAAATGAGCAGTTCTTC
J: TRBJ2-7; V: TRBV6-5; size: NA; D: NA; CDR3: CASSTVSRVYEQYF; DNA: TGTGCCAGCAGTACTGTGAGCAGGGTCTACGAGCAGTACTTC
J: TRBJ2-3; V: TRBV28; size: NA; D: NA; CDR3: CASSVRFTDTQYF; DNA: TGTGCCAGCAGTGTACGATTCACAGATACGCAGTATTTT